The source of this T cell receptor beta chain is a study of blood T cell repertoires in COVID-19. Unmatched junction bases numbered 6, after V lost 8 bases and J lost 1 base. Germline V CDR1 and CDR2: MGHRA, YSYEKL. There are 16 residues in the CDR3. Profiling relied on immunoSEQ multiplex PCR, and the TCRdb table lists in-frame clones only, not all of them. The table includes about 240,000 clones, more than 70% detected once. This receptor was identified in a woman aged 35 to 49 who had recovered from COVID-19. This chain uses TRBV4-1 with TRBJ2-2, with 11 bases lining up with TRBD2. The sample comprised peripheral blood. In DNA, the CDR3 is TGCGCCAGCCGCTCCCTAGCGGGAGGGAACACCGGGGAGCTGTTTTTT. Its translation is CASRSLAGGNTGELFF.